Presented here are 5 T cell receptor beta chains from one specimen sequenced in a study of blood T cell repertoires in COVID-19. Some clones are missing from TCRdb's copy, which holds only in-frame ones; the method was immunoSEQ multiplex PCR. The top ten hold less than 8% of the sample, which has about 200,000 clones, approximately 80% seen once. The sequenced sample consisted of PBMCs or T cells enriched from blood (not recorded which). These receptors were obtained from a woman aged 40-49 years with acute COVID-19.

The chain combines TRBV10-2 with TRBJ2-6, with D possibly matching TRBD2 (5 bases). The germline V gene encodes CDR1 WSHSY and CDR2 SAAADI. The CDR3 contains 17 residues. V dropped 4 bases and J dropped 0 bases, with 13 bases sitting between them. The CDR3 DNA reads TGCGCCAGCAGTGGGACTCCAACTAGCTCTGGGGCCAACGTCCTGACTTTC. Translating it yields CASSGTPTSSGANVLTF.

The chain employs TRBV9 and TRBJ2-4; D is possibly TRBD2 (6 bases). The CDR3 has 14 residues. Germline V gene data show CDR1 as SGDLS and CDR2 as YYNGEE. Trimming took off 4 bases at V and 8 bases at J, with 16 bases between the two ends. In DNA form, the CDR3 reads TGTGCCAGCAGCCCTCACGTCGGAGGGGACATTCAGTACTTC. Translation: CASSPHVGGDIQYF.

The count of this clone is one. The rearrangement links TRBV9 to TRBJ2-5; maybe TRBD1 (8 bases). The V gene's germline CDR1 is SGDLS and CDR2 YYNGEE. The CDR3 contains 16 residues. Trimming took off 4 bases at V and 0 bases at J, with 16 bases between the two ends. The CDR3 protein is CASSPRQGRDQETQYF. CDR3 DNA: TGTGCCAGCAGCCCCCGACAGGGGAGGGACCAAGAGACCCAGTACTTC.

This chain connects TRBV10-3 to TRBJ2-3; 10 positions agree with TRBD2. With V trimmed by 4 bases and J by 0 bases, 4 bases remained unmatched. Germline lookup yields CDR1 ENHRY and CDR2 SYGVKD. This CDR3 is built from 16 residues. CDR3: CAISGTSGVSTDTQYF. CDR3 DNA: TGTGCCATCAGTGGAACTAGCGGGGTTAGCACAGATACGCAGTATTTT.

V usage is TRBV24-1 and J usage is TRBJ2-3; 14 nucleotides line up with TRBD2. CDR1 is KGHDR and CDR2 is SFDVKD in the germline V gene. V trimming: 4 bases; J trimming: 5 bases; junction bases outside the gene matches: 4. The CDR3 contains 16 residues. CDR3 sequence: CATSDAGTSGGDTQYF. For the CDR3, the DNA is TGTGCCACCAGTGACGCCGGGACTAGCGGGGGAGATACGCAGTATTTT.